A selection of T cell receptor beta chains follows, all from one sample in a study of blood T cell repertoires in COVID-19. Method: immunoSEQ multiplex PCR; TCRdb's copy keeps in-frame clones and lacks some. This sample has roughly 220,000 clones, with roughly 80% found just once. Sequenced material: peripheral blood. The receptors originated from a man younger than 40 with active or convalescent COVID-19. Both conserved end residues are part of each CDR3. The D gene is left open where the match is weak. Size tells how often a clone was seen (once, few, many) or the class of an expanded clone, and some rows leave it out.

TRBD1	many	TRBV7-9	TRBJ1-5	CASSLEGRDRPEPQHF	TGTGCCAGCAGCTTGGAGGGGAGGGACAGGCCTGAGCCCCAGCATTTT
TRBD2	.	TRBV19	TRBJ2-1	CASSSRLAGGISSYNEQFF	TGTGCCAGTAGTTCGCGACTAGCGGGGGGCATAAGCTCCTACAATGAGCAGTTCTTC
TRBD1	many	TRBV7-9	TRBJ1-6	CASSQTGADNSPLHF	TGTGCCAGCAGCCAGACAGGGGCCGATAATTCACCCCTCCACTTT
TRBD1	.	TRBV2	TRBJ1-2	CASSPAPQGGYGYTF	TGTGCCAGCAGCCCCGCCCCACAGGGGGGCTATGGCTACACCTTC
TRBD2	.	TRBV10-1	TRBJ2-2	CASSPGGAEAGELFF	TGCGCCAGCAGTCCCGGGGGGGCCGAGGCCGGGGAGCTGTTTTTT
.	.	TRBV27	TRBJ1-2	CASSPWTGRDGYTF	TGTGCCAGCAGTCCTTGGACGGGGAGGGATGGCTACACCTTC
.	.	TRBV28	TRBJ1-5	CAVGIGNQPQHF	TGTGCCGTTGGCATTGGCAATCAGCCCCAGCATTTT
.	.	TRBV28	TRBJ2-5	CASSLIGGAETQYF	TGTGCCAGCAGTTTGATAGGAGGGGCAGAGACCCAGTACTTC
.	.	TRBV7-3	TRBJ2-1	CASSFATREESEQFF	TGTGCCAGCAGCTTCGCAACAAGAGAGGAATCTGAGCAGTTCTTC
.	.	TRBV30	TRBJ1-1	CAWARVNTEAFF	TGTGCCTGGGCACGGGTGAACACTGAAGCTTTCTTT
.	.	TRBV29-1	TRBJ2-7	CSVVPSGEDKQYF	TGCAGCGTTGTCCCCTCCGGGGAGGATAAGCAGTACTTC